This T cell receptor beta chain is drawn from a study of identical twins (dated by TCRdb to the mid-2010s). Study-level background: To test whether fetal clonotypes persist, the study used deep sequencing on TCR alpha and beta repertoires from monozygotic twins, unrelated adults of various ages, and cord blood. To rule out contamination, the twin experiments were replicated at different times with different library preparation protocols. The study at large found these results: Abundant cord blood beta clonotypes had fewer insertions, young adult naive repertoires showed a similar but weaker trend, and memory repertoires showed no such trend. Out-of-frame TCR alpha sharing in monozygotic twins was systematically underestimated by recombination models, whereas sharing between unrelated individuals was in agreement with the recombination models. Compared with coincidental sharing between unrelated individuals, out-of-frame TCR alpha sequences shared between twins had an excess of sequences with low generation probability. Invariant T cells such as MAIT and iNKT could partly confound zero-insertion analyses, although diverse VJ usage argued against such confounding for most clonotypes. Because the same donors could not be followed over many years, the conclusions relied on cross-sectional statistical analysis. In beta out-of-frame sequences, excess twin sharing was weaker, because having fewer shared sequences lowered the signal-to-noise ratio.

The CDR3, from cysteine to phenylalanine, totals 12 residues. Just the 36-base CDR3 DNA is kept, in frame starting at base 1. Trimming takes 5 bases from V and 3 bases from J, and the germline ends sit 9 bases apart. CDR1 SQVTM and CDR2 ANQGSEA are derived from the germline V gene. The sample holds many counts of this clonotype. It has no known antigen specificity. One base away there is no much larger clone; base qualities are not given. Only healthy Caucasian donors were included. The library was made by 5' RACE. TCRdb names Illumina HiSeq 2000 as the instrument used. Template switching introduced a universal primer binding site; the final cDNA contained a unique molecular identifier, enabling accurate counting of TCR cDNA molecules. Specific primers in the conserved constant-segment region were used to synthesize first-strand cDNA for the TCR alpha and beta chains. Each cDNA library was double barcoded, with a SMART-Mk sample barcode plus Illumina barcodes, to control for contamination. Two successive PCR steps introduced TruSeq adapter sequences along with Illumina sample barcodes. TCR alpha and beta cDNA libraries were sequenced on the Illumina HiSeq platform with custom primers. The authors processed their data as follows. Unique molecular identifiers were extracted from raw reads with MiGEC, and CDR3 positions were determined with MiXCR. For each individual, recombination models were inferred using an EM algorithm with the repgenHMM and IGoR tools. The tcR package in R was used for shared clonotype analysis, with sharing normalized by the product of cloneset sizes. To study raw recombination free of thymic and clonal selection effects, out-of-frame nonproductive sequences were analyzed. In-frame beta chains were kept once TCRdb had trimmed the public reads at Q25 with fastp and called clones with MiXCR. Identical CDR3 protein sequences are pooled into one entry, listed with their most common genes and DNA. TCRdb assigned the V and J calls; the authors' analysis was not used. Within this sample are some 1,700,000 distinct CDR3 sequences, with around 29% of them counted one time only. The leading ten clones occupy around 0.25% of the sample.

The sequence derives from a newborn girl in good health. The specimen sequenced was cord blood. Recombination connected TRBV29-1 to TRBJ2-3; TRBD1 is a weak D gene call, 5 bases matching. DNA sequence: TGCAGCGTTTCACAGGATACAGATACGCAGTATTTT. The resulting protein is CSVSQDTDTQYF.